These 21 T cell receptor beta chains were all obtained from the same sample, sequenced in a study of blood T cell repertoires in acute mononucleosis. Study-wide points: GLC-BM selection appeared to involve both TCR alpha and beta chains.

Described time point: convalescence about 6 months (5-8 months) after acute presentation (visit 7). The table came from immunoSEQ multiplex PCR; TCRdb's copy has only in-frame clones and leaves some out. Counted here are fewer than 800 clones, roughly 32% occurring once; the ten biggest clones make up roughly half. The specimen comprised EBV GLC epitope tetramer+ CD8+ T cells sorted from PBMCs, sampled during convalescence from infectious mononucleosis. Subset specified: CD8 T cells binding tetramer with EBV BMLF1 280-288 peptide (GLC-BM). These receptors originate from a man aged 18 to 29 with infectious mononucleosis caused by EBV.

This clone was counted only a few times. This chain connects TRBV27 to TRBJ2-5; D is possibly TRBD1 or TRBD2 (5 bases each). Germline V CDR1 and CDR2: MNHEY, SMNVEV (reference sequence). V shed 3 bases and J shed 10 bases, with 12 bases lying between them. The CDR3 is made up of 12 amino acids. This CDR3 is CASSFGTGHQYF. In nucleotides, the CDR3 is TGTGCCAGCAGTTTCGGGACGGGCCACCAGTACTTC.

The table lists this clone with a count of one. Other DNA sequences in this sample translate to the same CDR3. The chain is built from TRBV28 and TRBJ1-2; tentative D call: TRBD1 (6 bases). Trimming cost V 11 bases and J 0 bases, with 25 bases left between them. CDR3 length: 17 residues. From germline, CDR1 is MDHEN and CDR2 SYDVKM. CDR3 loop: CARWAGGAGGPNYGYTF. CDR3 nucleotides: TGTGCCCGCTGGGCGGGGGGCGCGGGGGGACCTAACTATGGCTACACCTTC.

This clone showed up just once. The V and J genes are TRBV28 and TRBJ2-7, with a tentative D call TRBD1 (7 bases). Trimming removed 6 bases at V and 6 bases at J, with 15 bases between. The CDR3 contains 13 residues. CDR1 and CDR2 from the germline V gene are MDHEN and SYDVKM. CDR3 nucleotides: TGTGCCAGCAGCGGAGGGGGCGCTGGCGAGCAGTACTTC. Protein product: CASSGGGAGEQYF.

On this clone: Other DNA variants within this sample encode the same CDR3. This chain connects TRBV27 to TRBJ2-7; tentatively, D is TRBD1 (5 bases). The CDR3 is 11 amino acids. Germline V gene lookup returns CDR1 MNHEY and CDR2 SMNVEV (reference sequence). The DNA for the CDR3 is TGTGCGTGCAGTTTAGGGGACGAGCAGTACTTC. Its translation: CACSLGDEQYF.

With respect to this clone: This CDR3 is missing its conserved last phenylalanine or tryptophan, likely due to a read error. The genes are TRBV28 and TRBJ1-2; possible D gene TRBD1, 6 bases. The CDR3 runs 17 residues. Trimming took 8 bases from V and 0 from J, leaving 22 bases between them. Germline CDR1 reads MDHEN; CDR2 reads SYDVKM. This chain's CDR3 is CASRSGGAGGPNYGYTL. In DNA, the CDR3 is TGTGCCAGCCGGTCCGGGGGCGCGGGGGGACCTAACTATGGCTACACCCTC.

The sample holds many counts of this clone. The chain combines TRBV28 with TRBJ2-7, with 12 positions matching TRBD2. The length of the CDR3 is 15 residues. V trimming: 6 bases; J trimming: 3 bases; junction bases outside the gene matches: 6. Germline V lookup: CDR1 MDHEN, CDR2 SYDVKM. CDR3 region: CASSPTSGSVYEQYF. The CDR3, as DNA: TGTGCCAGCAGCCCGACTAGCGGGAGTGTCTACGAGCAGTACTTC.

This clone was counted between two and nine times. This likely reflects a read error, since a far larger clone is one base away. Other DNA sequences from this sample encode an identical CDR3 as well. The chain joins TRBV29-1 to TRBJ2-3; tentatively, D is TRBD1 or TRBD2 (5 bases each). The ends were cut back, 4 bases at V and 3 bases at J, with 11 bases in the middle. This CDR3 region has 13 residues. Per germline, CDR1 SQVTM and CDR2 ANQGSEA. CDR3 sequence (DNA): TGCAGCGTTGCCGGGACCCGGACAGATACGCAGTATTTT. Translated, it gives CSVAGTRTDTQYF.

This clone has only a few counts. The likely explanation is a read error, given a far larger clone one base away. The genes are TRBV2 and TRBJ2-2, with D perhaps assigned TRBD1 or TRBD2 (5 bases each). The CDR3 extends over 15 amino acids. V was pared by 10 bases and J by 2 bases, with 17 bases between. The V gene's germline CDR1 is SNHLY and CDR2 FYNNEI. CDR3 sequence reads: CATQNGTVNTGELFF. For the CDR3, the DNA is TGTGCCACCCAGAACGGGACGGTAAACACCGGGGAGCTGTTTTTT.

This clone was found a few times. The same CDR3 can be traced to other DNA sequences in this sample. The chain combines TRBV28 with TRBJ1-2; a weak D match, TRBD1 (6 bases). CDR1 is MDHEN, CDR2 SYDVKM, per germline. V was shortened by 8 bases and J by 0 bases, with 22 bases between the two germline ends. The CDR3 totals 17 residues. The chain's CDR3 is CASWAGGGGGPNYGYTF. The CDR3 bases are TGTGCCAGCTGGGCGGGGGGCGGGGGGGGACCTAACTATGGCTACACCTTC.

This clone has only a few counts. The chain joins TRBV29-1 to TRBJ2-1; no firm D call. CDR3 size: 14 residues. Per germline, CDR1 SQVTM and CDR2 ANQGSEA. The V and J ends lost 2 bases and 6 bases respectively, with 14 bases between them. The CDR3 region is CSVEPPGLSNEQFF. The CDR3 region has the DNA TGCAGCGTTGAACCCCCGGGCCTATCCAATGAGCAGTTCTTC.

As to this clone: The junction differs from germline at one of its ends, possibly a read error. The chain employs TRBV29-1 and TRBJ2-3, with TRBD2 as a possible D gene (6 bases). Germline CDR1 and CDR2: SQVTM and ANQGSEA. CDR3 size: 13 residues. CDR3 loop: CSVAGSRTDRQYF. In DNA, the CDR3 is TGCAGCGTTGCCGGGAGCCGCACAGATAGGCAGTATTTT.

Comment on this clone: A read error is the likely source, as a far larger clone sits one nucleotide away. The chain employs TRBV14 and TRBJ1-1, with 7 nucleotides matching TRBD1. The CDR3 is 17 residues long. Germline V gene lookup returns CDR1 SGHDN and CDR2 FVKESK. V shed 0 bases, J shed 1 base, and the junction held 8 bases outside the gene matches. This CDR3 reads CASSQESGTEWNTEAFF. CDR3 bases: TGTGCCAGCAGCCAAGAGTCCGGGACAGAGTGGAACACTGAAGCTTTCTTT.

In its sample, this clone was seen many times. The chain couples TRBV11-1 to TRBJ2-5; tentative D call: TRBD1 (5 bases). The germline V gene has CDR1 SGHAT and CDR2 FQDESV (reference sequence). The CDR3 contains 14 residues. V lost 6 bases and J lost 0, with 11 bases in between. The CDR3 region has the DNA TGTGCCAGCAGGTCGGACAAGTACCAAGAGACCCAGTACTTC. Its protein is CASRSDKYQETQYF.

For this clone: Germline is not matched at one junction end, which may reflect a read error. This sequence joins TRBV9 and TRBJ2-1; D possibly corresponds to TRBD2 (7 bases). CDR3 length equals 14 residues. CDR1 and CDR2 from the germline V gene are SGDLS and YYNGEE. The CDR3 DNA is TGTGCCAGCAGCGTCTATCATGGGGGGGGGCCGATGGTCTTC. It yields the protein CASSVYHGGGPMVF.

This clone appeared a single time. It is likely a read error, because the conserved phenylalanine at the end of the CDR3 is missing. The V gene is TRBV29-1, the J gene TRBJ2-3, with D tentatively TRBD1 or TRBD2 (5 bases each). The CDR3 loop spans 13 amino acids. Looked up from germline, CDR1 is SQVTM and CDR2 is ANQGSEA. The CDR3 loop reads CSVAGTRTDTQYL. The CDR3 DNA sequence: TGCAGCGTTGCCGGGACCCGCACAGATACTCAGTATTTG.

V usage is TRBV15 and J usage is TRBJ2-1; the match to TRBD2 covers 8 bases. J lost 5 bases, V lost 10 bases, and 19 bases had no gene match. The CDR3 runs 17 residues. Germline CDR1 reads LNHNV; CDR2 reads YYDKDF (reference sequence). CDR3 in amino acids: CANIISPTSGYHNEQFF. CDR3 bases: TGTGCCAACATCATTTCTCCTACTAGCGGATACCACAATGAGCAGTTCTTC.

V and J are TRBV10-3 and TRBJ2-1; 7 bases fit TRBD2. Trimming cost V 10 bases and J 5 bases; bases outside gene matches: 20. The CDR3 loop spans 17 amino acids. Germline CDR1 reads ENHRY; CDR2 reads SYGVKD. The CDR3 is CASRLRGRGIVNNEQFF. DNA of the CDR3: TGTGCCAGCAGGCTACGAGGGAGGGGAATCGTCAACAATGAGCAGTTCTTC.

This clone was found a few times. This chain connects TRBV27 to TRBJ2-2; D possibly uses TRBD1 or TRBD2 (5 bases each). Trimming took off 8 bases at V and 2 bases at J, with 15 bases between the two ends. Germline V lookup: CDR1 MNHEY, CDR2 SMNVEV (reference sequence). The length of the CDR3 is 15 residues. The CDR3 here is CASQNGTVNTGELFF. The CDR3 coding sequence is TGTGCCAGCCAGAACGGGACGGTAAACACCGGGGAGCTGTTTTTT.

This clone was detected only a few times. A far larger clone is one base from this, pointing to a likely read error. Other nucleotide sequences in the sample specify the same CDR3. The chain has TRBV29-1 and TRBJ2-3, with D possibly TRBD2 on 6 matching bases. Germline V gene lookup returns CDR1 SQVTM and CDR2 ANQGSEA. The germline V and J ends were trimmed by 4 bases and 1 base, with 9 bases remaining between them. The CDR3 sequence is 13 residues long. The CDR3 region is CSVAGSRTDTQYF. In DNA form, the CDR3 reads TGCAGCGTTGCCGGGAGCCGCACAGATACGCAGTATTTT.

This clone was seen a few times. This chain uses TRBV2 with TRBJ2-4; D may match TRBD1 or TRBD2 (5 bases each). V lost 8 bases to trimming and J lost 13 bases, with 18 bases between them. Germline assignment: CDR1 SNHLY and CDR2 FYNNEI. CDR3 size: 12 residues. This CDR3 is CASQNGTGHQYF. The CDR3 coding sequence is TGTGCCAGCCAGAACGGGACGGGCCACCAGTACTTC.

The chain recombines TRBV29-1 with TRBJ2-1; D uncertain. The CDR3 covers 15 residues. Trimming took 5 bases from V and 6 from J, leaving 20 bases between them. CDR1 and CDR2 (germline): SQVTM, ANQGSEA. The CDR3 here is CSVRGSPGLSNEQFF. CDR3 coding DNA: TGCAGCGTTCGTGGCTCCCCGGGCCTATCCAATGAGCAGTTCTTC.